The present T cell receptor (beta chain) was sequenced within a study of monozygotic twins with inflammatory bowel disease. Unsorted whole blood yielded the total RNA, with T cells left unselected. On this clonotype: Its matching antigen is unknown.

Template switching added UMIs carrying a 6-nucleotide sample barcode. TCRdb derives one entry per CDR3 protein from the 5' RACE reads, leaving out DNA. This sample's table reports approximately 330,000 distinct CDR3 sequences. The study, taken as a whole, reports: Using the inverse Simpson index, IBD patients had lower TCRbeta diversity than healthy co-twins. Immunosuppressive treatment differences may have increased patient repertoire variability.

Germline V lookup: CDR1 SGHRS, CDR2 YFSETQ. The CDR3 length is 13 residues. This chain connects TRBV5-1 to TRBJ2-2. The sample taken for sequencing was blood. The receptor's source is a human donor with ulcerative colitis or Crohn's disease, or a healthy co-twin of an affected twin (not recorded which). The CDR3 sequence: CASSNGNTGELFF.